Sequencing of this T cell receptor (beta chain) was carried out in a study of vaccination effects on CD4 cells after COVID-19. On the study more broadly: Each person got two doses of an mRNA SARS-CoV-2 vaccine, BNT162b2 or mRNA-1273.

The V end lost 5 bases, the J end lost 0 bases, and 9 bases lay between the germline ends. Germline V lookup: CDR1 MNHEY, CDR2 SVGAGI. The CDR3 runs to 14 residues. Measured with immunoSEQ multiplex PCR; TCRdb has only the in-frame clones, and not every one. Of about 58,000 clones in the sample, 70% to 80% were seen once. A word on this clone: What it binds is not known. The sample holds other DNA sequences that translate to the same CDR3.

It was after 10 days of culture that CD4+ T cells were isolated. Negative nucleocapsid antibody tests before and after vaccination confirmed no previous SARS-CoV-2 infection. This clonotype originated in a human donor who received a COVID-19 vaccine. This chain links TRBV6-5 with TRBJ2-3; D is ambiguous. This material consisted of CD4+ T cells from PBMCs cultured without peptide, taken before COVID-19 vaccination. CDR3 region: CASSLTSSTDTQYF. The CDR3, as DNA: TGTGCCAGCAGTCTTACTTCTAGCACAGATACGCAGTATTTT.